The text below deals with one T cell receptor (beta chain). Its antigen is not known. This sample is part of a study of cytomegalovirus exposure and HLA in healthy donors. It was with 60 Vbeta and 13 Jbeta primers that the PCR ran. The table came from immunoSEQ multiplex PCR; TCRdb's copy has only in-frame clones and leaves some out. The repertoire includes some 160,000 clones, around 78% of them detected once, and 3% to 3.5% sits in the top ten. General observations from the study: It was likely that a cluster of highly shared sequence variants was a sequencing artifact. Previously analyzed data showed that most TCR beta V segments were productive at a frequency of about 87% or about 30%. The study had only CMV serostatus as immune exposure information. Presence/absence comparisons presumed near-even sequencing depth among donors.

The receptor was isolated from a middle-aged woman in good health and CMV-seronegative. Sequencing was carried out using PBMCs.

CDR3 coding DNA: TGTGCCAGCAGCCCGCAGGGGTACAATGAGCAGTTCTTC. It codes for CASSPQGYNEQFF. V usage is TRBV7-6 and J usage is TRBJ2-1; D might be TRBD1 (6 bases). Trimming pared 5 bases from V and 4 bases from J, leaving 9 bases between. CDR3 length equals 13 residues. Germline lookup yields CDR1 SGHVS and CDR2 FNYEAQ.